This T cell receptor beta chain was sequenced in a study of T cell responses to AZD1222 COVID-19 vaccine (dated by TCRdb to 2020 to 2022). Regarding the research as a whole: TCR sequencing was performed for roughly 250 trial participants, of whom approximately 200 were given two doses of AZD1222 and approximately 25 were given two doses of MenACWY control vaccine. Trial participants were enrolled by age into subgroups of 18-55, 56-69 and 70-plus years, and roughly 150, 30 and 60 TCR-sequenced participants, respectively, were included in these subgroups. The paper's findings and limits, for the study overall: Because no samples from the day 14 peak response were available, repertoires could be characterized only after the peak T cell response. In the small 56-69-year group, the increase in depth fell short of significance, most likely because of low power. Participants were mostly white British and included more females than males, and it was suggested by the authors that clonal diversity may have been underestimated. Reportedly, almost half of the unique spike-specific TCRs recognized epitopes lying outside the regions that are mutated in the B.1.351 and B.1.1.7 variants. Conclusions about previously exposed vaccinees are limited because only six or seven AZD1222 recipients were SARS-CoV-2 seropositive at baseline. The vaccine-associated CD4 TCRs covered the entire spike protein, and the dominant responses fell in regions 160-218 and 743-854. After two AZD1222 doses, spike-specific TCR breadth and depth were significantly higher than at day 0 and than in MenACWY recipients.

The sample's time point label, decoded: about 28 days (+/-7) after the second vaccine dose. AZD1222 recipients given second doses at about 4 weeks or at about 12 weeks were pooled, since spike-specific TCR depth and breadth were not found to differ between the two schedules. Vaccinee samples were obtained from the UK trials COV001 and COV002, which included a single-blind randomized controlled phase 2/3 trial of AZD1222 (ChAdOx1 nCoV-19) in healthy adults. For TCRbeta chain sequencing, PBMC samples from trial participants were taken at day 0 and at day 28 after the second dose. With regard to this clone: The specificity of this receptor is unknown. Base qualities are not provided; no much larger clone lies one nucleotide away.

The CDR3, from cysteine to phenylalanine, totals 14 residues. The DNA shown is the 42-base CDR3, in frame from base 1. V ends up 6 bases short and J 3 bases short, with an unmatched junction base count of 7. Looking up the germline V gene (reference sequence) yields CDR1 MNHEY and CDR2 SMNVEV. The CDR3 regions of human TCRbeta chains were subjected to immunosequencing. Processing in the source paper ran as follows. Repertoire TCRs were checked for matches against a reference library of SARS-CoV-2-specific TCRs that had been generated using the MIRA antigen-specificity platform. Breadth was defined as the fraction of unique TCRs that were SARS-CoV-2-associated, and depth was defined as the fraction of total T cells that were SARS-CoV-2-associated. Using the MIRA data, every spike-specific TCR was mapped to the spike region that the TCR reacted to and assigned to either a CD4 or a CD8 class. Log10-transformed breadth and depth values were compared by one-way ANOVA with Sidak's multiple comparisons tests. Entries here come from immuneACCESS through TCRdb and include only in-frame sequences with V and J called. Some clones fail to appear in such tables; in the studies checked, an unresolved V gene covers under half of the shortfall, and the cause of the remainder is unknown. That table is the source of V, J and clone size, and D and trimming were worked out from the DNA. This sample comprises fewer than 150,000 clones, around 89% of them detected only once. Roughly 6.9% of the sample lies in the top ten.

This receptor was identified in an adult who received the AZD1222 COVID-19 vaccine. The chain joins TRBV27 to TRBJ2-5; TRBD1 agrees with 7 junctional bases. The sequences come from peripheral blood, collected 28 days after the second AZD1222 dose. For the CDR3, the sequence is CASSPNRGKETQYF. The DNA sequence is as follows: TGTGCCAGCAGCCCGAACAGGGGAAAAGAGACCCAGTACTTC.